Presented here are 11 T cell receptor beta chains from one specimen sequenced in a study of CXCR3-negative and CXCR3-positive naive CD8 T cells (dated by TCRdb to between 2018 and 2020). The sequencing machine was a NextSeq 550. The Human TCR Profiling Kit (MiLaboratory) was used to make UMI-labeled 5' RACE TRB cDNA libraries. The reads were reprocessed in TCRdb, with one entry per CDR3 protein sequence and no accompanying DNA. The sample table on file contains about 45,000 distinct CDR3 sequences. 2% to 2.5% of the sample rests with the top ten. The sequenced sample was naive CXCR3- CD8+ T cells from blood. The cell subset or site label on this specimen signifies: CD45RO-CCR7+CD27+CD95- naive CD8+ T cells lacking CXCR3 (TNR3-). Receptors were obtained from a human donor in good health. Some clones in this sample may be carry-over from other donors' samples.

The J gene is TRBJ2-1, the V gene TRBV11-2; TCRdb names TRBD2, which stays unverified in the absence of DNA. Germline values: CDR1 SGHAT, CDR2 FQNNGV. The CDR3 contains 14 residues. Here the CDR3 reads CASSLLTSGSEQFF.

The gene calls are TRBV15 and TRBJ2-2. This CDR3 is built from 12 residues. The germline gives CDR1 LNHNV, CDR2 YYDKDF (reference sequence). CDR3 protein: CATSRDARELFF.

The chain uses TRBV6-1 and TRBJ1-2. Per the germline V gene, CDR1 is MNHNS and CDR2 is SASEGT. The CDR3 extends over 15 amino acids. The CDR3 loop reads CASSEERAFPYGYTF.

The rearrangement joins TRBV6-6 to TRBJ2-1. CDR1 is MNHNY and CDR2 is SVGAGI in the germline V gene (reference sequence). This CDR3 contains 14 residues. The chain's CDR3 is CASRWEETYNELFF.

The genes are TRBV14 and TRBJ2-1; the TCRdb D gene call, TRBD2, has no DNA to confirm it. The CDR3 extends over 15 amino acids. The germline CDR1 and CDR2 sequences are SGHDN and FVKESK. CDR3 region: CASSHTSGAFDEQFF.

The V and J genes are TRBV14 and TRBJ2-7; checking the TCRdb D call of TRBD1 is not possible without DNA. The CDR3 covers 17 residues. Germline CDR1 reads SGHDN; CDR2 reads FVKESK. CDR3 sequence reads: CASSQETGAIWPYEQYF.

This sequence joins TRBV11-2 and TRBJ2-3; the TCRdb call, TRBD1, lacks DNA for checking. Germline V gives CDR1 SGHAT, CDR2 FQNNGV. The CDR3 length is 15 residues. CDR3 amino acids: CASSSQKQGTDTQYF. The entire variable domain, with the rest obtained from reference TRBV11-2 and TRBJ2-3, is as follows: EAGVAQSPRYKIIEKRQSVAFWCNPISGHATLYWYQQILGQGPKLLIQFQNNGVVDDSQLPKDRFSAERLKGVDSTLKIQPAKLEDSAVYLCASSSQKQGTDTQYFGPGTRLTVL.

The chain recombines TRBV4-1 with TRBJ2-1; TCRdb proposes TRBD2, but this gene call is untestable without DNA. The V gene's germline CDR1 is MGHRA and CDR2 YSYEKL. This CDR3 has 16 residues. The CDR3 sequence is CASSRTSGSSYNEQFF.

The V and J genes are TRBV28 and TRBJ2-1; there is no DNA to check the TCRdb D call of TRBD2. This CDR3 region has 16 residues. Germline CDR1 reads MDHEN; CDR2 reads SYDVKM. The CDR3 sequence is CASSFSAALLSEEQFF.

Here the CDR3 reads CASSEDRRANEQFF. The chain joins TRBV10-1 to TRBJ2-1; TCRdb designates TRBD2, a call that cannot be tested without DNA. The CDR3 has 14 residues. CDR1 is WNHNN and CDR2 is SYGVQD in the germline V gene (reference sequence).

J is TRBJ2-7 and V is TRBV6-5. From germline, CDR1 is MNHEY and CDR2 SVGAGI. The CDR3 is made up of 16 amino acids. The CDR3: CASSYTNRIDVPEQYF.